Listed below are T cell receptor beta chains from one sample, sequenced in a study of blood T cell repertoires in COVID-19. Measured with immunoSEQ multiplex PCR; TCRdb has only the in-frame clones, and not every one. In the table there are 98,000 or so clones, 80% to 90% of which are singletons. The sample comprised peripheral blood. All receptors come from a human donor in a cohort sampled during active COVID-19. The CDR3 runs from the conserved cysteine through the conserved F or W. D genes are given only for firm matches. Some rows have no size entry. The others give once, few or many, or a class for an expanded clone.

d_gene	v_gene	abundance	j_gene	CDR3aa	CDR3nt
-	TRBV30	-	TRBJ2-5	CAWSGSARETQYF	TGTGCCTGGAGTGGTAGTGCGAGGGAGACCCAGTACTTC
-	TRBV6-6	once	TRBJ2-7	CASSPQGTIYEQYF	TGTGCCAGCAGTCCCCAGGGTACTATCTACGAGCAGTACTTC
TRBD1	TRBV12-3/TRBV12-4	few	TRBJ2-1	CASSFLDRGEQFF	TGTGCCAGCAGTTTCCTGGACAGGGGGGAGCAGTTCTTC
TRBD1	TRBV28	-	TRBJ1-1	CASSFRDRGSTEAFF	TGTGCCAGCAGTTTTCGGGACAGGGGAAGCACTGAAGCTTTCTTT
-	TRBV7-2	-	TRBJ1-5	CASSLARGTANQPQHF	TGTGCCAGCAGCTTAGCTCGGGGGACGGCCAATCAGCCCCAGCATTTT
-	TRBV6-6	-	TRBJ2-1	CASSYGPAGEQFF	TGTGCCAGCAGTTACGGGCCAGCCGGTGAGCAGTTCTTC
-	TRBV28	-	TRBJ2-5	CASQGRGQETQYF	TGTGCCAGCCAGGGGAGGGGACAAGAGACCCAGTACTTC
-	TRBV20-1	-	TRBJ1-1	CSAARDTEAFF	TGCAGTGCTGCCCGGGACACTGAAGCTTTCTTT
-	TRBV10-2	-	TRBJ1-4	CATLDGTLNEKLFF	TGCGCCACCCTAGACGGGACACTTAATGAAAAACTGTTTTTT
TRBD1	TRBV3-1/TRBV3-2	-	TRBJ1-3	CASSPIPWQGVGNTIYF	TGTGCCAGCAGCCCGATCCCCTGGCAGGGGGTAGGAAACACCATATATTTT
TRBD2	TRBV10-2	-	TRBJ2-1	CASQTSGATGRSYNEQFF	TGCGCCAGCCAGACTAGCGGGGCGACGGGCCGCTCCTACAATGAGCAGTTCTTC
TRBD2	TRBV5-4	-	TRBJ2-5	CASSPVDSGGQETQYF	TGTGCCAGCAGCCCCGTAGATAGCGGGGGACAAGAGACCCAGTACTTC
-	TRBV5-1	-	TRBJ2-1	CASSSGISSYNEQFF	TGCGCCAGCAGCTCCGGGATTAGCTCCTACAATGAGCAGTTCTTC
-	TRBV27	-	TRBJ2-7	CASRLTGTPDSYEQYF	TGTGCCAGCAGATTAACCGGGACACCGGACTCCTACGAGCAGTACTTC
-	TRBV2	once	TRBJ2-5	CASSGLVAAQYF	TGTGCCAGCAGTGGACTAGTTGCGGCCCAGTACTTC
-	TRBV19	-	TRBJ1-1	CASSIQGYTEAFF	TGTGCCAGTAGTATCCAGGGTTACACTGAAGCTTTCTTT
-	TRBV29-1	-	TRBJ1-1	CSVARQVNTEAFF	TGCAGCGTGGCAAGACAGGTAAACACTGAAGCTTTCTTT
TRBD1	TRBV2	once	TRBJ2-2	CASRGQGGGELFF	TGTGCCAGCAGGGGACAGGGTGGCGGGGAGCTGTTTTTT
TRBD2	TRBV19	-	TRBJ2-7	CASSIGTSGPQF	TGTGCCAGTAGTATAGGGACTAGCGGGCCCCAGTTC
TRBD2	TRBV24-1	-	TRBJ2-1	CATSDRTSGRARGEQFF	TGTGCCACCAGTGACCGGACTAGCGGGAGGGCCCGAGGTGAGCAGTTCTTC
-	TRBV19	-	TRBJ2-7	CASSPAGQPSSYEQYF	TGTGCCAGTAGTCCCGCCGGACAGCCAAGCTCCTACGAGCAGTACTTC
TRBD2	TRBV27	-	TRBJ2-3	CASRESGGGARADTQYF	TGTGCCAGCAGGGAATCGGGCGGGGGGGCCCGGGCAGATACGCAGTATTTT
TRBD2	TRBV6-5	-	TRBJ2-3	CASSYLASGTDTQYF	TGTGCCAGCAGTTACTTGGCTAGCGGGACAGATACGCAGTATTTT
TRBD1	TRBV27	-	TRBJ2-3	CASSSYRDRGRDTQYF	TGTGCCAGCAGTTCGTACCGGGACAGGGGAAGAGATACGCAGTATTTT
TRBD1	TRBV7-9	-	TRBJ2-6	CASSKGTGSSGANVLTF	TGTGCCAGCAGCAAAGGGACAGGGAGTTCTGGGGCCAACGTCCTGACTTTC
TRBD1	TRBV14	once	TRBJ2-7	CASSHHSGGRAGGYEQYF	TGTGCCAGCAGCCACCATTCAGGGGGCCGGGCAGGGGGCTACGAGCAGTACTTC